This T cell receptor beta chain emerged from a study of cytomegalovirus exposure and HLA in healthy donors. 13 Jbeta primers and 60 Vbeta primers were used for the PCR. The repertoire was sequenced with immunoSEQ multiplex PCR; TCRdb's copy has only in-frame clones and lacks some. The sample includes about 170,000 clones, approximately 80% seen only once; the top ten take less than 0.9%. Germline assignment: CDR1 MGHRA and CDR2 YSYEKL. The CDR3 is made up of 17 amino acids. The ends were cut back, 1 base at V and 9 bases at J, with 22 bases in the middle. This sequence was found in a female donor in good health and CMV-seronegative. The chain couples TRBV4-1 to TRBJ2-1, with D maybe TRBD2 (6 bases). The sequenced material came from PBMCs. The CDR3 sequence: CASSQGLGGAERIEQFF. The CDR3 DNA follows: TGCGCCAGCAGCCAAGGGTTGGGCGGGGCCGAGAGAATTGAGCAGTTCTTC.